This TCR beta chain was recorded in a study of cytomegalovirus exposure and HLA in healthy donors. A multiplex PCR was run with 60 Vbeta primers and 13 Jbeta primers. Sequencing used immunoSEQ multiplex PCR; TCRdb keeps in-frame clones, though not all of them. The sample has fewer than 110,000 clones; around three quarters are singletons. This clonotype was sampled from a man aged 30 to 39 in good health and CMV-seronegative. Sequenced material: PBMCs.

Here the CDR3 DNA reads TGTGCCAGCCTAGAACCAACTAATGAAAAACTGTTTTTT. Translation: CASLEPTNEKLFF. The V call is TRBV28, the J call TRBJ1-4; D gene ambiguous. Between the trimmed V and J ends, which lost 8 bases and 0 bases, there was a span of 7 bases. CDR3 size: 13 residues. Per germline, CDR1 MDHEN and CDR2 SYDVKM.